This T cell receptor beta chain comes out of a study of cytomegalovirus exposure and HLA in healthy donors. The germline gives CDR1 SGHRS, CDR2 YFSETQ. The CDR3 loop spans 15 amino acids. J was trimmed by 6 bases and V by 8 bases; bases with no gene match: 14. PCR was performed using 60 Vbeta and 13 Jbeta primers. Sequencing was performed with immunoSEQ multiplex PCR; in TCRdb, only in-frame clones are kept and a portion is missing. This sample contains approximately 46,000 clones. The TCR originated in a male donor in good health and CMV-seronegative. The sequenced material came from PBMCs. V usage is TRBV5-1 and J usage is TRBJ2-5; 9 nucleotides match TRBD2. CDR3 sequence reads: CASTKGGGREKTQYF. The CDR3 region has the DNA TGCGCCAGTACTAAAGGGGGCGGGAGGGAGAAGACCCAGTACTTC.